The clone carrying this TCR beta chain has ten or more counts. These data originate in a study of T cells in Graves' hyperthyroidism and ophthalmopathy. When ophthalmopathy did not progress within 18 months, Graves' hyperthyroidism was considered stable. Amplification of TCR beta CDR3 regions was performed using RNA transcripts as template. HTBI primers drove first-round RT-PCR of the TCR CDR3. TCRdb re-called the multiplex PCR reads through MiXCR, storing one row per CDR3 protein. The sample records about 400,000 distinct CDR3 sequences, approximately 15% being singletons. Sequencing input: blood. This receptor was identified in a woman aged 18-29 years with Graves' hyperthyroidism.

CDR3 nucleotide sequence: TGCAGTGCTAGAGGGGAAGGGGGTCTTCAGTTCTTC. Its translation is CSARGEGGLQFF. V is TRBV20-1 and J is TRBJ2-1, with TRBD1 as a possible D gene (6 bases). Trimming shortened V by 1 base and J by 13 bases, and 14 bases separated the two germline ends. CDR1 and CDR2 from the germline V gene are DFQATT and SNEGSKA (reference sequence). The CDR3 has 12 residues.